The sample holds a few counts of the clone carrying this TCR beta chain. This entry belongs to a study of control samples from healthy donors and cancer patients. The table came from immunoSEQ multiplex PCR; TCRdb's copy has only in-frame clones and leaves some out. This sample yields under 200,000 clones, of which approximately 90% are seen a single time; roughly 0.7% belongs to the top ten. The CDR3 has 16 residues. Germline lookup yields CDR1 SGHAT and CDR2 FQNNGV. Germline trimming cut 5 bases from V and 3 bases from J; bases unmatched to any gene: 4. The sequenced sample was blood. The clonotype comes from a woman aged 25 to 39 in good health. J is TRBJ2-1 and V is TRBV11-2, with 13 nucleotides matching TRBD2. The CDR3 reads CASSHGTSGIYNEQFF. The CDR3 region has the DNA TGTGCCAGCAGCCACGGGACTAGCGGGATCTACAATGAGCAGTTCTTC.